This TCR beta chain was retrieved from a study of CD8 T cells in ankylosing spondylitis. General study findings and limits: Disease-linked clones displayed a CD8+ phenotype and appeared relatively rarely in peripheral blood. Typical of ankylosing spondylitis blood, it appeared, was a TCR beta motif of about eight highly homologous variants. Matched ankylosing spondylitis synovial fluid reportedly showed significant enrichment of disease-linked clones.

CDR3 size: 13 residues. V shed 5 bases and J shed 5 bases, with 9 bases lying between them. The germline CDR1 and CDR2 sequences are SEHNR and FQNEAQ (reference sequence). This clonotype has a handful of counts. Its antigen is not known. TCR beta libraries were made by quantitative 5'-RACE with molecular barcodes. TCRdb re-analysed the 5' RACE reads in MiXCR, keeping a single row per CDR3 protein. In the table there are roughly 250,000 distinct CDR3 sequences, around 7.8% of which are singletons. The sequenced sample consisted of blood, either unsorted or a sorted T cell fraction (not recorded which). The source is a male donor with ankylosing spondylitis or in good health (not recorded which). The V gene is TRBV7-9, the J gene TRBJ1-4; D unresolved. CDR3 bases: TGTGCCAGCAGCCATTTGGGGAATGAAAAACTGTTTTTT. Protein product: CASSHLGNEKLFF. Combining the CDR3 with reference TRBV7-9 and TRBJ1-4 gives the whole variable domain DTGVSQNPRHKITKRGQNVTFRCDPISEHNRLYWYRQTLGQGPEFLTYFQNEAQLEKSRLLSDRFSAERPKGSFSTLEIQRTEQGDSAMYLCASSHLGNEKLFFGSGTQLSVL.